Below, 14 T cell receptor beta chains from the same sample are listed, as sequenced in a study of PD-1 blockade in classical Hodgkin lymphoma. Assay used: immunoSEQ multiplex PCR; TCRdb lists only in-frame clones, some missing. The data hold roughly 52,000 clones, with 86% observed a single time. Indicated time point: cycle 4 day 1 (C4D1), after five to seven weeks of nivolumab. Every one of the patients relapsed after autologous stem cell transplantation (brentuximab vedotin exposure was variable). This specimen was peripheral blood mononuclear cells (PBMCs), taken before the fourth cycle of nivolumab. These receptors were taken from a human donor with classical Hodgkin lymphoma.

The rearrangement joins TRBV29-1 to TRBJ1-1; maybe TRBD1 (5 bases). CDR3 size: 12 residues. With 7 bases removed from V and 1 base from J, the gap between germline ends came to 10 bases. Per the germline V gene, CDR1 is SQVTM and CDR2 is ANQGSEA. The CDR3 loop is CSGGRENTEAFF. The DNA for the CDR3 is TGCAGCGGTGGCAGGGAGAACACTGAAGCTTTCTTT. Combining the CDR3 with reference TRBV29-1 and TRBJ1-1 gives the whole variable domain SAVISQKPSRDICQRGTSLTIQCQVDSQVTMMFWYRQQPGQSLTLIATANQGSEATYESGFVIDKFPISRPNLTFSTLTVSNMSPEDSSIYLCSGGRENTEAFFGQGTRLTVV.

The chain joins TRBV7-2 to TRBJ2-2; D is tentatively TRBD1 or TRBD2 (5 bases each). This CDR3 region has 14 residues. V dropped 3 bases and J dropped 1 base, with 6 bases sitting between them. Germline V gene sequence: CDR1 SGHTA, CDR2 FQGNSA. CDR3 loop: CASSFGGNTGELFF. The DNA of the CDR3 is TGTGCCAGCAGCTTTGGGGGGAACACCGGGGAGCTGTTTTTT.

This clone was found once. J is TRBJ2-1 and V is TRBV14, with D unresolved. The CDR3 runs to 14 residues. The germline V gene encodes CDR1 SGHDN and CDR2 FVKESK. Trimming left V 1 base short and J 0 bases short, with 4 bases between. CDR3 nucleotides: TGTGCCAGCAGCCAAGCCACCTCCTACAATGAGCAGTTCTTC. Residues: CASSQATSYNEQFF.

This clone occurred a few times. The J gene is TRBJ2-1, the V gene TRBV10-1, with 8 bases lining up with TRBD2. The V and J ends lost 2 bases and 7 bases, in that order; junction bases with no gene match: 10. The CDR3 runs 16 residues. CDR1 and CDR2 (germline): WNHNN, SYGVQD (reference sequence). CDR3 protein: CASSEIRREDRNEQFF. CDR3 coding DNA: TGCGCCAGCAGTGAGATTCGGCGGGAGGATCGGAATGAGCAGTTCTTC.

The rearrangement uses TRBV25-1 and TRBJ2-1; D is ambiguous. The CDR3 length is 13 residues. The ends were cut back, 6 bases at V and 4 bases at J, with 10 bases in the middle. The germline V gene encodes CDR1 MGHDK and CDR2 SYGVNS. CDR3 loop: CASSMRQYNEQFF. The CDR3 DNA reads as TGTGCCAGCAGCATGAGGCAGTACAATGAGCAGTTCTTC.

The CDR3 DNA sequence: TGCGCCAGCAGCTTGGCAGGGGACTATGGCTACACCTTC. It codes for CASSLAGDYGYTF. J is TRBJ1-2 and V is TRBV5-1; perhaps TRBD1 as D (6 bases). This CDR3 spans 13 amino acids. The germline V and J ends were trimmed by 0 bases and 3 bases, with 6 bases remaining between them. Germline CDR1 is SGHRS and CDR2 is YFSETQ.

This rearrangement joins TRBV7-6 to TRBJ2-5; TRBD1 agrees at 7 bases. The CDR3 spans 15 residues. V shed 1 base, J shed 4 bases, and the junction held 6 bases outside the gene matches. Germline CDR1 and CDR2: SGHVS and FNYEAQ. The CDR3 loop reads CASSLGQGSGETQYF. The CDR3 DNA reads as TGTGCCAGCAGCTTAGGACAGGGATCGGGAGAGACCCAGTACTTC.

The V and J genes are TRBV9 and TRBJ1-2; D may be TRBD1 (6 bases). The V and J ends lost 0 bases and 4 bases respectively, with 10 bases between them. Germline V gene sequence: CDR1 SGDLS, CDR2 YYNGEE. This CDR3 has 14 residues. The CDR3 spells CASSVDREGYGYTF. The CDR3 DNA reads TGTGCCAGCAGCGTAGACAGGGAGGGCTATGGCTACACCTTC.

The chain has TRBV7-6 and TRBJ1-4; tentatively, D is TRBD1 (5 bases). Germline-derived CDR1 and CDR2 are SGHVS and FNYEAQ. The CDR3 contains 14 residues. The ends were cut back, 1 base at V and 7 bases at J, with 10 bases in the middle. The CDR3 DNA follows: TGTGCCAGCAGCTTAGACCAGGGAGTTGAAAAACTGTTTTTT. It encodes CASSLDQGVEKLFF.

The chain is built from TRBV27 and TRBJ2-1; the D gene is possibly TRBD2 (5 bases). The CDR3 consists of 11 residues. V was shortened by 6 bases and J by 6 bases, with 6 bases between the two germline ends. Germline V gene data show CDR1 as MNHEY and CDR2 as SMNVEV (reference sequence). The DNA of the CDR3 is TGTGCCAGCAGCCGGGGCAATGAGCAGTTCTTC. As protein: CASSRGNEQFF.

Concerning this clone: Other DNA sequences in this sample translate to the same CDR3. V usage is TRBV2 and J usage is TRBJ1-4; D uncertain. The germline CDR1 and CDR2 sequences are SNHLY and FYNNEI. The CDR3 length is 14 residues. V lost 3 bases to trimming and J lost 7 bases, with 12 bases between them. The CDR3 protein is CASSDAGPVEKLFF. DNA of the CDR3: TGTGCCAGCAGTGACGCTGGGCCGGTTGAAAAACTGTTTTTT.

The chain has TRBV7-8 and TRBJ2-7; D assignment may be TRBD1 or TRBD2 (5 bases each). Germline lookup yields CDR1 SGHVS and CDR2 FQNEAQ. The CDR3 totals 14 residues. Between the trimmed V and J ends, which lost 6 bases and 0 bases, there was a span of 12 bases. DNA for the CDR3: TGTGCCAGCAGGACCGGGGCCGACTCCTACGAGCAGTACTTC. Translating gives CASRTGADSYEQYF.

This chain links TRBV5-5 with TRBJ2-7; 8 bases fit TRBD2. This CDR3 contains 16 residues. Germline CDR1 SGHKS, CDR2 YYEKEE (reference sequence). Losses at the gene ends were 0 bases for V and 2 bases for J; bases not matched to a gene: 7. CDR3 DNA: TGTGCCAGCAGCTTGGTCTTTGCGGGGGGCACCTACGAGCAGTACTTC. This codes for CASSLVFAGGTYEQYF.

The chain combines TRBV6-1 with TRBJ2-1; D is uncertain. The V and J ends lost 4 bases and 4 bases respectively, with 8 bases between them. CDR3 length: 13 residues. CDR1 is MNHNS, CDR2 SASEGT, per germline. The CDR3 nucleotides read TGTGCCAGCAGTGGGCGCTTATACAATGAGCAGTTCTTC. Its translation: CASSGRLYNEQFF.